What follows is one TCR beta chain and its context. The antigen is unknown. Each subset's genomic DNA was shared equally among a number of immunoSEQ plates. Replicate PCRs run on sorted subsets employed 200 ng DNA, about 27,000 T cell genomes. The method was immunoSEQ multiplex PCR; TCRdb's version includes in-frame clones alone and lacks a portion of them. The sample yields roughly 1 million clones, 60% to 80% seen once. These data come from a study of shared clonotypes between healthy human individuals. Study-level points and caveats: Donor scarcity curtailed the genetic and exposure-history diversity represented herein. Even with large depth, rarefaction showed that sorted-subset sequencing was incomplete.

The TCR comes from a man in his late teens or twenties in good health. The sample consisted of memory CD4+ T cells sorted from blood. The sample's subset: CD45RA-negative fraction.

This CDR3 is CASSHSTTSKNQPQHF. The DNA of the CDR3 is TGTGCCAGCAGTCATTCGACAACGAGTAAGAATCAGCCCCAGCATTTT. The rearrangement links TRBV6-6 to TRBJ1-5; D not resolved. From germline, CDR1 is MNHNY and CDR2 SVGAGI (reference sequence). Trimming took off 5 bases at V and 4 bases at J, with 18 bases between the two ends. There are 16 residues in the CDR3.